A selection of T cell receptor beta chains follows, all from one sample in a study of regulatory T cells in long-lasting Graves disease. TCRdb independently ran MiXCR on the multiplex PCR reads; one entry per CDR3 protein. This sample yields approximately 400,000 distinct CDR3 sequences, of which approximately 23% are seen a single time; under 35% belongs to the top ten. The starting material was peripheral blood mononuclear cells (PBMCs), obtained when the disease was refractory, from a patient treated with antithyroid drugs. These TCRs come from a woman in her 40s with Graves disease. The CDR3 runs from the conserved cysteine through the conserved F or W. A D gene is named only where the DNA matches it firmly. A row's size may be missing; if present it is once, few, many or a size class.

>TRBD1|TRBJ2-7|many|TRBV20-1
CSGIRGTGFAEQYF
TGCAGTGGAATCCGCGGGACAGGGTTCGCCGAGCAGTACTTC
>-|TRBJ2-2|few|TRBV6-1
CASLDDSSNGELFF
TGTGCCAGTTTAGACGATAGCTCTAACGGGGAGCTGTTTTTT
>TRBD1|TRBJ2-5|-|TRBV29-1
CSVPGQQETQYF
TGCAGCGTGCCGGGACAGCAAGAGACCCAGTACTTC
>TRBD2|TRBJ2-1|once|TRBV11-2
CASSSLAGSFNEQFF
TGTGCCAGCAGCTCGCTAGCGGGATCGTTCAATGAGCAGTTCTTC
>-|TRBJ2-1|-|TRBV5-5
CASSLVVGQNEQFF
TGTGCCAGCAGCTTGGTGGTTGGCCAAAATGAGCAGTTCTTC
>-|TRBJ1-4|-|TRBV19
CASSRILRRFNEKLFF
TGTGCCAGTAGTAGAATTCTCAGGAGATTTAATGAAAAACTGTTTTTT
>-|TRBJ2-1|-|TRBV5-8
CASTRRGVVDEQFF
TGTGCCAGCACCCGGAGGGGAGTCGTCGATGAGCAGTTCTTC
>-|TRBJ1-6|-|TRBV5-1
CASSLGDGGDSPLHF
TGCGCCAGCAGCTTGGGCGACGGGGGGGATTCACCCCTCCACTTT
>TRBD1|TRBJ2-7|many|TRBV28
CASSLDRAGGSHEQYF
TGTGCCAGCAGTTTGGACAGGGCAGGGGGCTCCCACGAGCAGTACTTC
>-|TRBJ2-7|-|TRBV30
CAWSGFRGEGTNEQYF
TGTGCCTGGAGTGGCTTCCGGGGTGAGGGAACCAACGAGCAGTACTTC
>-|TRBJ1-3|few|TRBV10-1
CASSEILGNTIYF
TGCGCCAGCAGTGAAATCCTTGGAAACACCATATATTTT
>-|TRBJ2-1|-|TRBV19
CASRSVAGPYNEQFF
TGTGCCAGTAGATCAGTGGCGGGGCCCTACAATGAGCAGTTCTTC
>-|TRBJ1-1|-|TRBV7-9
CASSSAHPEAFF
TGTGCCAGCAGCTCCGCACATCCTGAAGCTTTCTTT
>-|TRBJ1-1|many|TRBV6-2/TRBV6-3
CASTKRGLFTEAFF
TGTGCCAGCACTAAGCGGGGTCTCTTCACTGAAGCTTTCTTT
>TRBD2|TRBJ2-2|many|TRBV6-1
CASSEREMTGELFF
TGTGCCAGCAGCGAGCGGGAAATGACCGGGGAGCTGTTTTTT
>TRBD1|TRBJ2-2|-|TRBV24-1
CATSDFGSGQGDTGELFF
TGTGCCACCAGTGATTTTGGATCCGGACAGGGCGACACCGGGGAGCTGTTTTTT
>-|TRBJ2-2|-|TRBV6-1
CASGNINTGELFF
TGTGCCAGCGGGAACATTAACACCGGGGAGCTGTTTTTT
>-|TRBJ1-1|-|TRBV7-6
CASSLEPQGEAFF
TGTGCCAGCAGCTTAGAACCACAGGGTGAAGCTTTCTTT
>-|TRBJ2-1|-|TRBV7-9
CASSVSQGAEQFF
TGTGCCAGCAGCGTTTCTCAGGGTGCTGAGCAGTTCTTC
>-|TRBJ1-6|few|TRBV9
CASSVDPGYNSPLHF
TGTGCCAGCAGCGTAGATCCGGGATATAATTCACCCCTCCACTTT
>-|TRBJ1-5|few|TRBV30
CAWSPQGSQPQHF
TGTGCCTGGAGTCCTCAGGGGTCTCAGCCCCAGCATTTT
>-|TRBJ1-6|few|TRBV5-1
CASWGSSPLHF
TGCGCCAGCTGGGGAAGTTCACCCCTCCACTTT
>-|TRBJ1-4|many|TRBV28
CASAVGTTLEKLFF
TGTGCCAGCGCTGTGGGGACAACCTTAGAAAAACTGTTTTTT
>-|TRBJ2-2|-|TRBV6-2/TRBV6-3
CASSYPGGLNTGELFF
TGTGCCAGCAGTTACCCTGGGGGGTTGAACACCGGGGAGCTGTTTTTT